The T cell receptor (beta chain) under discussion was sequenced for a study of blood T cell repertoires in COVID-19. Study context: The samples span acute and convalescent COVID-19 from the United States, Italy and Spain. T cells, B-cell-depleted T cells, or PBMCs supplied cDNA or gDNA.

This CDR3 region has 12 residues. Trimming shortened V by 1 base and J by 5 bases, and 6 bases separated the two germline ends. The V gene's germline CDR1 is SGHKS and CDR2 YYEKEE (reference sequence). In the authors' workflow: Amplification of reference gene primers was used by the study to estimate nucleated cell counts. Sequencing used immunoSEQ multiplex PCR; TCRdb keeps in-frame clones, though not all of them. V, J and clone size are those of that table, while D and trimming were read from the DNA. The sample lists tens of thousands of clones; 88% were seen once. The rearrangement joins TRBV5-5 to TRBJ2-5; D not certain. The TCR originated in a human donor in a cohort sampled during active COVID-19. Sequencing input: peripheral blood. The DNA of the CDR3 is TGTGCCAGCAGCTTGAGTAGTGAGACCCAGTACTTC. Its protein is CASSLSSETQYF. Using reference TRBV5-5 and TRBJ2-5 for the parts outside the CDR3, the full variable domain is DAGVTQSPTHLIKTRGQQVTLRCSPISGHKSVSWYQQVLGQGPQFIFQYYEKEERGRGNFPDRFSARQFPNYSSELNVNALLLGDSALYLCASSLSSETQYFGPGTRLLVL.